What follows is one T cell receptor beta chain and its context. What it recognizes is unknown. Sequencing used immunoSEQ multiplex PCR; TCRdb keeps in-frame clones, though not all of them. The sample lists 28,000 or so clones, just under 80% occurring once. The data stem from a study of STAT5B mutations in CD4+ large granular lymphocyte leukemia. Broader study findings: About a quarter of private leukemic clonotypes occurred rarely in other patients' non-leukemic repertoires. Patient CD4-sorted repertoires stayed more clonal than healthy ones after leukemic-clone removal.

This TCR was sampled from a human donor in good health. The material sequenced was CD4+ T cells from blood buffy coats.

The CDR3 region is CASRTGANTGELFF. The CDR3 bases are TGTGCCAGCAGAACAGGAGCGAACACCGGGGAGCTGTTTTTT. The chain has TRBV25-1 and TRBJ2-2; tentatively, D is TRBD1 (5 bases). The germline CDR1 and CDR2 sequences are MGHDK and SYGVNS. Trimming removed 6 bases from V and 0 bases from J, with 8 bases in between. This CDR3 is built from 14 residues. Combining the CDR3 with reference TRBV25-1 and TRBJ2-2 gives the whole variable domain EADIYQTPRYLVIGTGKKITLECSQTMGHDKMYWYQQDPGMELHLIHYSYGVNSTEKGDLSSESTVSRIRTEHFPLTLESARPSHTSQYLCASRTGANTGELFFGEGSRLTVL.